Listed here are 20 T cell receptor beta chains from one sample, sequenced in a study of blood T cell repertoires in COVID-19 (dated by TCRdb to 2018 to 2021). Libraries were prepared through the immunoSEQ multiplex PCR assay. TCRdb carries this immuneACCESS record with in-frame sequences only. Its versions omit some clonotypes, under half of them owing to an unresolved V gene in the studies checked, with the rest unexplained. The sample table records around 180,000 clones; about 87% of these occur just once. The ten biggest clones cover roughly 24% of the sample. Sequencing was carried out using peripheral blood. The receptors shown here come from a man in his 60s with acute or convalescent COVID-19.

This rearrangement joins TRBV24-1 to TRBJ1-5; TRBD1 is a possible D gene (5 bases). Trimming took 7 bases from V and 4 from J, leaving 16 bases between them. Looked up from germline, CDR1 is KGHDR and CDR2 is SFDVKD. This CDR3 is 15 amino acids long. In DNA, the CDR3 is TGTGCCACCAGCCTGGGGGGGGGACCAAATCAGCCCCAGCATTTT. It yields the protein CATSLGGGPNQPQHF.

The rearrangement joins TRBV25-1 to TRBJ1-1; no clear D. V was trimmed by 4 bases and J by 1 base, leaving 22 bases between them. CDR1 and CDR2 (germline): MGHDK, SYGVNS. The CDR3 contains 18 residues. The CDR3 loop reads CASSAISLGMAQNTEAFF. CDR3 in DNA: TGTGCCAGCAGTGCGATCTCACTAGGTATGGCGCAGAACACTGAAGCTTTCTTT.

The V call is TRBV7-9, the J call TRBJ2-3, with 7 bases aligning to TRBD1. From germline, CDR1 is SEHNR and CDR2 FQNEAQ (reference sequence). The CDR3 sequence is 15 residues long. J gave up 3 bases and V 5 bases, and 8 bases lay outside the gene matches. The CDR3 protein is CASSRPGQITDTQYF. In DNA form, the CDR3 reads TGTGCCAGCAGCCGACCGGGACAGATTACAGATACGCAGTATTTT.

The gene calls are TRBV19 and TRBJ2-7; 7 nucleotides align to TRBD1. Looked up from germline, CDR1 is LNHDA and CDR2 is SQIVND (reference sequence). The V gene end was trimmed by 6 bases and the J gene end by 7 bases; junction bases not matched to a gene: 9. The CDR3 length is 13 residues. This CDR3 is CASRGHRGGEQYF. CDR3 coding DNA: TGTGCCAGTAGAGGACACAGGGGTGGGGAGCAGTACTTC.

The J gene is TRBJ1-5, the V gene TRBV11-2; D remains ambiguous. V shed 5 bases and J shed 0 bases, with 23 bases lying between them. CDR3 length equals 19 residues. Germline CDR1 SGHAT, CDR2 FQNNGV. The CDR3 sequence: CASSPRSVFTKDSNQPQHF. The CDR3 DNA reads as TGTGCCAGCAGCCCAAGATCCGTCTTCACTAAGGATAGCAATCAGCCCCAGCATTTT.

The V call is TRBV24-1, the J call TRBJ1-5, with D possibly TRBD1 on 5 matching bases. Per germline, CDR1 KGHDR and CDR2 SFDVKD. This CDR3 contains 13 residues. Trimming left V 5 bases short and J 7 bases short, with 11 bases between. The CDR3 here is CATSGPGGQPQHF. CDR3 bases: TGTGCCACCAGTGGCCCCGGGGGGCAGCCCCAGCATTTT.

CDR3 DNA: TGTGCCTGGAGTCCAGGAGGACAGGGAAGCTCCTATAATTCACCCCTCCACTTT. It encodes CAWSPGGQGSSYNSPLHF. The chain is built from TRBV30 and TRBJ1-6, with 8 bases lining up with TRBD1. The CDR3 is 18 amino acids. The junction had 9 bases not matched to a gene; V was cut back by 2 bases and J by 0 bases. Germline CDR1 is GTSNPN and CDR2 is SVGIG (reference sequence).

The sample holds a few counts of this clone. The chain combines TRBV2 with TRBJ1-3; no reliable D call. Germline loops: CDR1 SNHLY, CDR2 FYNNEI. V lost 4 bases and J lost 2, with 15 bases in between. CDR3 size: 16 residues. The CDR3 region has the DNA TGTGCCAGCAGTGGGAGGAGGCCTTCGACTGGAAACACCATATATTTT. Protein product: CASSGRRPSTGNTIYF.

This chain connects TRBV2 to TRBJ1-4; D call uncertain. In germline, CDR1 is SNHLY, CDR2 FYNNEI. The V gene lost 6 bases and the J gene lost 5 bases, with 7 bases spanning the gap. The CDR3 runs to 12 residues. The CDR3 DNA follows: TGTGCCAGCAGAGGAGAAAATGAAAAACTGTTTTTT. This translates into CASRGENEKLFF.

This clone was detected once. V is TRBV12-5 and J is TRBJ2-3, with D tentatively TRBD2 (6 bases). This CDR3 is 16 amino acids long. The germline V and J ends were trimmed by 2 bases and 0 bases, with 12 bases remaining between them. Germline V gene sequence: CDR1 LGHNT, CDR2 FRNRAP. CDR3 DNA sequence: TGTGCTAGTGGTTTGATACCGGGACTTAGCACAGATACGCAGTATTTT. Translation gives CASGLIPGLSTDTQYF.

This chain connects TRBV7-2 to TRBJ2-1, with 11 bases fitting TRBD2. CDR3 length equals 15 residues. CDR1 is SGHTA, CDR2 FQGNSA, per germline. The junction had 7 bases not matched to a gene; V was cut back by 4 bases and J by 8 bases. In nucleotides, the CDR3 is TGTGCCAGCAGCTCAGGACTAGCGGGTGTACATGAGCAGTTCTTC. Protein product: CASSSGLAGVHEQFF.

This clone has just a few counts. The chain is built from TRBV5-1 and TRBJ2-3; 11 positions agree with TRBD2. Germline CDR1 reads SGHRS; CDR2 reads YFSETQ. The CDR3 extends over 14 amino acids. With 4 bases clipped from V and 5 bases from J, the junction kept 3 bases outside the gene matches. This chain's CDR3 is CASSDGTSGDTQYF. In nucleotides, the CDR3 is TGCGCCAGCAGCGATGGGACTAGCGGAGATACGCAGTATTTT.

The V and J genes are TRBV3-1 (or the pseudogene TRBV3-2) and TRBJ2-2; D not resolved. Per germline, CDR1 LGHDT and CDR2 YNNKEL (reference sequence). V gave up 0 bases and J gave up 3 bases, with 5 bases separating them. The CDR3 is made up of 14 amino acids. CDR3 loop: CASSQDPDTGELFF. CDR3 nucleotides: TGTGCCAGCAGCCAAGATCCTGACACCGGGGAGCTGTTTTTT.

The rearrangement uses TRBV6-6 and TRBJ2-1; possible D gene TRBD1, 6 bases. This CDR3 is 16 amino acids long. V was shortened by 5 bases and J by 4 bases, with 18 bases between the two germline ends. From germline, CDR1 is MNHNY and CDR2 SVGAGI (reference sequence). The CDR3 nucleotides read TGTGCCAGCAGTCCTCGACAGGCTGGTACATACAATGAGCAGTTCTTC. Amino acid sequence: CASSPRQAGTYNEQFF.

The genes are TRBV27 and TRBJ2-1; 10 nucleotides match TRBD2. CDR3 size: 16 residues. Germline lookup yields CDR1 MNHEY and CDR2 SMNVEV (reference sequence). After removal of 3 bases from V and 3 bases from J, the junction contained 5 bases not matched to a gene. The CDR3 coding sequence is TGTGCCAGCAGTTTGCGGACTAGCGGATTCTACAATGAGCAGTTCTTC. It codes for CASSLRTSGFYNEQFF.

The chain joins TRBV27 to TRBJ2-1; 7 positions agree with TRBD1. The CDR3 is 14 residues long. The junction had 9 bases not matched to a gene; V was cut back by 8 bases and J by 5 bases. Germline V gene sequence: CDR1 MNHEY, CDR2 SMNVEV (reference sequence). This CDR3 reads CASRKSDRDNEQFF. CDR3 in DNA: TGTGCCAGCCGAAAGTCCGACAGGGACAATGAGCAGTTCTTC.

This clone appeared a single time. This chain joins TRBV23-1 and TRBJ1-1; D is perhaps TRBD1 (6 bases). TRBV23-1 is labeled an ORF, and its function is uncertain. The ends were cut back, 8 bases at V and 8 bases at J, with 21 bases in the middle. This CDR3 is 14 amino acids long. The CDR3 spells CASLLRTAAAEAFF. The CDR3 DNA follows: TGCGCCAGCCTCCTCCGGACAGCCGCCGCGGAAGCTTTCTTT.

The chain carries TRBV27 and TRBJ1-4; 7 nucleotides match TRBD1. With 6 bases clipped from V and 0 bases from J, the junction kept 7 bases outside the gene matches. CDR1 is MNHEY and CDR2 is SMNVEV in the germline V gene (reference sequence). This CDR3 contains 16 residues. In DNA form, the CDR3 reads TGTGCCAGCAGAAAACAGACAGGGACAACTAATGAAAAACTGTTTTTT. It codes for CASRKQTGTTNEKLFF. Using reference TRBV27 and TRBJ1-4 for the parts outside the CDR3, the full variable domain is EAQVTQNPRYLITVTGKKLTVTCSQNMNHEYMSWYRQDPGLGLRQIYYSMNVEVTDKGDVPEGYKVSRKEKRNFPLILESPSPNQTSLYFCASRKQTGTTNEKLFFGSGTQLSVL.

J is TRBJ2-3 and V is TRBV7-6, with 8 positions matching TRBD2. The CDR3 totals 16 residues. Germline CDR1 SGHVS, CDR2 FNYEAQ. V dropped 2 bases and J dropped 1; count of bases not matched to a gene: 5. The CDR3 region has the DNA TGTGCCAGCAGCTTAAAGGTAGCGGGGCGCACAGATACGCAGTATTTT. This gives the protein CASSLKVAGRTDTQYF.

The chain uses TRBV6-1 and TRBJ1-1; D is undetermined. Germline loops: CDR1 MNHNS, CDR2 SASEGT. There are 13 residues in the CDR3. V was cut by 2 bases and J by 2 bases, with 6 bases left in between. Here the CDR3 DNA reads TGTGCCAGCAGTGAAACTCCAAACACTGAAGCTTTCTTT. It codes for CASSETPNTEAFF.